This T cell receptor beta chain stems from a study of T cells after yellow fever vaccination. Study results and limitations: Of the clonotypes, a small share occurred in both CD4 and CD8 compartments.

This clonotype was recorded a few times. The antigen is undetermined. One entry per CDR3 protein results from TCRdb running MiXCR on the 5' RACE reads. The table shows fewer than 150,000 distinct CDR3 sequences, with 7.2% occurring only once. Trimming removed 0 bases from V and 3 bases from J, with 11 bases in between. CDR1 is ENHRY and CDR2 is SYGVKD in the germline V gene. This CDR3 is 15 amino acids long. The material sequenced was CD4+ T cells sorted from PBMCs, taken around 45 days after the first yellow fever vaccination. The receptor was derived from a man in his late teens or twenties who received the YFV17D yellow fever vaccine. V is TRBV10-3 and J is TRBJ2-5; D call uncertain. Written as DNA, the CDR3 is TGTGCCATCAGTGAGTCGGTGACGGTGAAAGAGACCCAGTACTTC. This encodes CAISESVTVKETQYF.